These T cell receptor beta chains were read from a single sample in a study of T cell repertoires in cytomegalovirus infection. These receptors have no identified antigens. TCRdb analysed the reads with MiXCR anew, one entry per CDR3 protein. The data contain about 340,000 distinct CDR3 sequences, 25% to 30% of them seen just once; the ten biggest clones take up around 20%. This sample comprised cultured PBMCs, obtained from culture after CMV antigen stimulation. The source is a human donor in good health (CMV status not recorded). Some clones in this sample may be carry-over from other donors' samples. The CDR3 runs from the conserved cysteine through the conserved F or W. A D gene is named only where the DNA matches it firmly. Some rows mark clone size as missing; the rest say once, few, many or name a class of expanded clone.

j_call clone_size d_call v_call cdr3_nt cdr3_aa
TRBJ1-1 - TRBD1 TRBV7-4 TGTGCCAGCAGCTCGACAGGGGAAAATGAAGCTTTCTTT CASSSTGENEAFF
TRBJ1-1 - TRBD1 TRBV2 TGTGCCAGCAGGGTACAGGGGGCAAGCACTGAAGCTTTCTTT CASRVQGASTEAFF
TRBJ1-6 - - TRBV6-8 TGTGCCAGCAGTTACAGGACTTTGGGCTCCTATAATTCACCCCTCCACTTT CASSYRTLGSYNSPLHF
TRBJ2-7 - TRBD2 TRBV11-2 TGTGCCAGCAGCGCCCGACTAGCGGGGCTTTCCTACGAGCAGTACTTC CASSARLAGLSYEQYF
TRBJ1-5 - - TRBV10-3 TGTGCCATCAGTGAGTCCGCCAGGGCGGATAGCAATCAGCCCCAGCATTTT CAISESARADSNQPQHF
TRBJ2-1 - TRBD2 TRBV20-1 TGCAGTGCCCTAGCCCCGGGACTAGCGGGAGGTGAAAACGAGCAGTTCTTC CSALAPGLAGGENEQFF
TRBJ1-5 few - TRBV6-6 TGTGCCAGCAGTTACTCAGGGACCGGACAGCCCCAGCATTTT CASSYSGTGQPQHF
TRBJ2-2 many TRBD2 TRBV7-6 TGTGCCAGCAGCACTGCTAGCGGGGGGGCGTCCGGGGAGCTGTTTTTT CASSTASGGASGELFF
TRBJ1-2 - - TRBV2 TGTGCCAGCAGTGAGAGAGGGGCGGGGTATGGCTACACCTTC CASSERGAGYGYTF
TRBJ2-7 few - TRBV10-3 TGTGCCATCAGTGAGTCGGGGACGGGCTACGAGCAGTACTTC CAISESGTGYEQYF
TRBJ2-7 few TRBD1 TRBV10-3 TGTGCCATCAGTACGACAGGGGAGGTAACTGAGCAGTACTTC CAISTTGEVTEQYF
TRBJ1-2 - TRBD1 TRBV6-6 TGTGCCAGCAGTTACTCGGGACAGGGAACCCATGGCTACACCTTC CASSYSGQGTHGYTF
TRBJ1-1 - - TRBV18 TGTGCCAGCTCACCACTCAGACAGGATTTGAACACTGAAGCTTTCTTT CASSPLRQDLNTEAFF
TRBJ1-2 - - TRBV28 TGTGCCAGCACTGTGGGTGGCACTCCCACGACTGGCTACACCTTC CASTVGGTPTTGYTF
TRBJ1-4 few - TRBV6-2/TRBV6-3 TGTGCCAGCAACGATAGGGGTGAAAAACTGTTTTTT CASNDRGEKLFF